This TCR beta chain comes out of a study of T cells after yellow fever vaccination. In TCRdb, the 5' RACE reads were re-called with MiXCR into one record per CDR3 protein. This repertoire shows around 250,000 distinct CDR3 sequences, less than 8.5% found once; its top ten account for approximately 0.85%. The length of the CDR3 is 14 residues. Looked up from germline, CDR1 is SGHRS and CDR2 is YFSETQ. Trimming took off 4 bases at V and 8 bases at J, with 15 bases between the two ends. This clonotype came up many times. The source was CD4+ T cells sorted from PBMCs, collected 15 days after the yellow fever booster vaccination. This TCR derives from a man aged 30 to 45 who received the YFV17D yellow fever vaccine. The J gene is TRBJ1-4, the V gene TRBV5-1; D perhaps matches TRBD1 (5 bases). The CDR3 region has the DNA TGCGCCAGCAGCCCGTCGGGGCGAGGGGAAAAACTGTTTTTT. Protein: CASSPSGRGEKLFF.